This T cell receptor beta chain is from a study of CD4+ T cells in melanoma. General study findings and limits: Diverse differentiation states were reported for melanoma neoantigen-specific CD4+ T cells. CD8+ T cell, macrophage and B cell function reportedly correlated with neoantigen-specific CD4+ T cells.

The CDR3 is 15 amino acids. Germline values: CDR1 SGHRS, CDR2 YFSETQ. V was trimmed by 4 bases and J by 4 bases, leaving 18 bases between them. The table came from immunoSEQ multiplex PCR; TCRdb's copy has only in-frame clones and leaves some out. The sample includes around 15,000 clones, 62% seen only once; the top ten take about 15%. This clone was counted only a few times. Its antigen is undetermined. The gene calls are TRBV5-1 and TRBJ2-7; TRBD1 might be the D (6 bases). Input material: cells from a culture (not recorded whether cultured in vitro). The TCR was taken from a human donor with melanoma. CDR3 nucleotide sequence: TGCGCCAGCAGCGCCCTGGGGGCCTCAAAATACGAGCAGTACTTC. Amino acids: CASSALGASKYEQYF.